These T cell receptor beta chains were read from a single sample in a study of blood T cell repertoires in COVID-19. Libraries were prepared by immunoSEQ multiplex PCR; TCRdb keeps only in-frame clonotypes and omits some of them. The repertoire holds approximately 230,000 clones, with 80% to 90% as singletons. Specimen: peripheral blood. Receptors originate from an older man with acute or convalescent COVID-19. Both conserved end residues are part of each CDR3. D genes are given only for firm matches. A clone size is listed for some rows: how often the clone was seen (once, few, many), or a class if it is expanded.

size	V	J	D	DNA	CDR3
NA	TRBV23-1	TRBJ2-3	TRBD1	TGCGCCAGCAGTCAATCGAGGGACAGGGGGCAAGTCCTCACAGATACGCAGTATTTT	CASSQSRDRGQVLTDTQYF
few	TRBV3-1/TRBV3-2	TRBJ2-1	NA	TGTGCCAGCAGTGACTTGGGCAGGGACAATGAGCAGTTCTTC	CASSDLGRDNEQFF
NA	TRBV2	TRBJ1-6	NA	TGTGCCAGCAGCCCTAGTATGCAGGGGAATTCACCCCTCCACTTT	CASSPSMQGNSPLHF
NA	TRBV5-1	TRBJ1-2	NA	TGCGCCAGCAGCTGGAACGGGGGAGGCTATGGCTACACCTTC	CASSWNGGGYGYTF
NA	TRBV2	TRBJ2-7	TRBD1	TGTGCCAGCAGTCGACAGGGAATCTACGAGCAGTACTTC	CASSRQGIYEQYF
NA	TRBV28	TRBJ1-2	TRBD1	TGTGCCAGCAGTTTAGGTACCGGGACAGGCGGCTACACCTTC	CASSLGTGTGGYTF
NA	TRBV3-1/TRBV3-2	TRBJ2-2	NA	TGTGCCAGCAGCCAAGTTCTTGTGGGGGGCACCGGGGAGCTGTTTTTT	CASSQVLVGGTGELFF
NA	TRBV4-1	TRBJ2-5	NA	TGCGCCAGCAGCCGCGCAAGCCAAGAGACCCAGTACTTC	CASSRASQETQYF
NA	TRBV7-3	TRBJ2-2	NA	TGTGCCAGCAGCGGGGGGTCTTCGCGAGGATCTAACACCGGGGAGCTGTTTTTT	CASSGGSSRGSNTGELFF
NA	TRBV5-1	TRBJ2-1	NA	TGCGCCAGCAGCTTGGGGCTAGCTACCTTTTACAATGAGCAGTTCTTC	CASSLGLATFYNEQFF
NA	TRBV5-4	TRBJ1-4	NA	TGTGCCAGCAGCTTACAGGGTATTAATGAAAAACTGTTTTTT	CASSLQGINEKLFF
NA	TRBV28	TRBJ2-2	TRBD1	TGTGCCACCCGGACAGGGGACCTTCCGAACACCGGGGAGCTGTTTTTT	CATRTGDLPNTGELFF
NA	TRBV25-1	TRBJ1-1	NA	TGTGCCAGCAGTGAATCAGGGGCCCTTGAAGCTTTCTTT	CASSESGALEAFF
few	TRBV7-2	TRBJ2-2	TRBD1	TGTGCCAGCAGCTTATCCGTGGGACAGAGCAGGACCGGGGAGCTGTTTTTT	CASSLSVGQSRTGELFF
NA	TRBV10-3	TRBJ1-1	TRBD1	TGTGCCATCAGGGGGGACAGGGGAGGGACTGAAGCTTTCTTT	CAIRGDRGGTEAFF
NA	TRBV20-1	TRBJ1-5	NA	TGCAGTGCTGTCAATAATCAGCCCCAGCATTTT	CSAVNNQPQHF
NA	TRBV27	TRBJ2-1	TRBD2	TGTGCCAGCAGTTTTCGAGCGGGAGGGTACAATGAGCAGTTCTTC	CASSFRAGGYNEQFF
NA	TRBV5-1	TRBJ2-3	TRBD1	TGCGCCAGCAGCTTGTTGGCAGGGGGTAGCACAGATACGCAGTATTTT	CASSLLAGGSTDTQYF
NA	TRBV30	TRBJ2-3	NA	TGTGCCTGGAGCGCCGGTAGGGCAGGAGGGACAGATACGCAGTATTTT	CAWSAGRAGGTDTQYF
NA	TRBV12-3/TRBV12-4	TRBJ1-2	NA	TGTGCCAGCAGCCGCCTGGGGGAGGGTGGCTACACCTTC	CASSRLGEGGYTF
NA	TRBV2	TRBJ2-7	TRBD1	TGTGCCAGCAGTGGGACAGGACTCTCCTACGAGCAGTACTTC	CASSGTGLSYEQYF
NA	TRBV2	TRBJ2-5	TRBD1	TGTGCCACCGGGACAGGGGGAAAGACCCAGTACTTC	CATGTGGKTQYF
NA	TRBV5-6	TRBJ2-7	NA	TGTGCCAGCAGCTTGGCTCTAACTAGGAGTGGGGAGCAGTACTTC	CASSLALTRSGEQYF
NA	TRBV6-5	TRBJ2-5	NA	TGTGCCAGCAGTTACTCCGGCAGGGCGGAGACCCAGTACTTC	CASSYSGRAETQYF
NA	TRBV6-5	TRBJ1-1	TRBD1	TGTGCCAGCAGCTCCACAGGGGTAGGAACTGAAGCTTTCTTT	CASSSTGVGTEAFF
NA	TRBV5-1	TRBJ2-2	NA	TGCGCCAGCAGCGACACGGCAGGGGCCGGGGAGCTGTTTTTT	CASSDTAGAGELFF
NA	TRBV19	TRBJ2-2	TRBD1	TGTGCCACCAAAGACAGGGGGGGCGTAACAGGCGCCGGGGAGCTGTTTTTT	CATKDRGGVTGAGELFF
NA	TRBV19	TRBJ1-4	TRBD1	TGTGCCAGTAGTATCTCAGGGGGAGCAATTAATGAAAAACTGTTTTTT	CASSISGGAINEKLFF
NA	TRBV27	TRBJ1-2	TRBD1	TGTGCCAGCAGAAAGACAGGGAACTATGGCTACACCTTC	CASRKTGNYGYTF
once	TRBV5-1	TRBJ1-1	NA	TGCGCCAGCAGCGCTCAGGGGTTAACTGAAGCTTTCTTT	CASSAQGLTEAFF
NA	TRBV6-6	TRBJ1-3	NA	TGTGCCAGCAGCCGACCCCCGGGACACGGCTCTGGAAACACCATATATTTT	CASSRPPGHGSGNTIYF
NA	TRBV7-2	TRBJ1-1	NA	TGTGCCAGCAGCTTAACAGATATGAACACTGAAGCTTTCTTT	CASSLTDMNTEAFF
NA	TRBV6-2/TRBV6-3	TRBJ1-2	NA	TGTGCCAGCAGCCCCCGGATTCGACAGACTGTATTATATGGCTACACCTTC	CASSPRIRQTVLYGYTF
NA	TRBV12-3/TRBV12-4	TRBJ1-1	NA	TGTGCCAGCAGTCCAATCAGGAACACTGAAGCTTTCTTT	CASSPIRNTEAFF
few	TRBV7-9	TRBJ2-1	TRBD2	TGTGCCAGCAGCCCCGGACTAGCGGGGGTGGGTGAGCAGTTCTTC	CASSPGLAGVGEQFF
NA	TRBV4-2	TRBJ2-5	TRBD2	TGTGCCAGCAGGGCTAGCGGGGGGGCCGGCGAGACCCAGTACTTC	CASRASGGAGETQYF
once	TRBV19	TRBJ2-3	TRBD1	TGTGCCAGTAGGACGGGACAGTACTCAGATACGCAGTATTTT	CASRTGQYSDTQYF
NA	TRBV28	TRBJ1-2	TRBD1	TGTGCCAGCAGGTCACAGGGGAACTATGGCTACACCTTC	CASRSQGNYGYTF
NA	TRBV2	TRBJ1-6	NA	TGTGCCAGCTTCCTGGCGAGGTCAAATTCACCCCTCCACTTT	CASFLARSNSPLHF
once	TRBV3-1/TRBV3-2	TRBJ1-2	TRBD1	TGTGCCAGCAGCCAACTACAGGGGAACTATGGCTACACCTTC	CASSQLQGNYGYTF
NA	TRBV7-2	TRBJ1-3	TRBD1	TGTGCCAGCAGCTTTCGACAGGGTGGAAACACCATATATTTT	CASSFRQGGNTIYF
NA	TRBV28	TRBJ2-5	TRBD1	TGTGCCAGCAGTTACGGACAGGGCTTCGGAGAGACCCAGTACTTC	CASSYGQGFGETQYF
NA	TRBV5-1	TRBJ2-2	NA	TGCGCCAGCAGCTTGTTCGTCGGGGAGCTGTTTTTT	CASSLFVGELFF
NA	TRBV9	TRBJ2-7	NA	TGTGCCAGCAGCCGCGGGGCGGGGTCCGAGCAGTACTTC	CASSRGAGSEQYF
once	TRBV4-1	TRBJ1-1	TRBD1	TGCGCCAGCAGCCCGGGACAGGGGCGGGAAGCTTTCTTT	CASSPGQGREAFF
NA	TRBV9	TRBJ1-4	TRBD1	TGTGCCAGCAGCGGGGGACAGACAACTAATGAAAAACTGTTTTTT	CASSGGQTTNEKLFF
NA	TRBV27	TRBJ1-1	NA	TGTGCCAGCAGCCAAGAACAGAACACTGAAGCTTTCTTT	CASSQEQNTEAFF
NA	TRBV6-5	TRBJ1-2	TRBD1	TGTGCCAGCAAACCCGTAGACAGGGAGGACTATGGCTACACCTTC	CASKPVDREDYGYTF
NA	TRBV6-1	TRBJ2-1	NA	TGTGCCAGCAGTGAGTCGCTACCTTCGACCTACAATGAGCAGTTCTTC	CASSESLPSTYNEQFF
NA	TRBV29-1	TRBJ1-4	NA	TGCAGCGTCGGACAGACCTCTAATGAAAAACTGTTTTTT	CSVGQTSNEKLFF
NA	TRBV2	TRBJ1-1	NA	TGTGCCACTAACATTGGGGGGGTGGATGAAGCTTTCTTT	CATNIGGVDEAFF
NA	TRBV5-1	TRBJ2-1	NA	TGCGCCAGCAGCTTGGACGTGAGCTCCTACAATGAGCAGTTCTTC	CASSLDVSSYNEQFF
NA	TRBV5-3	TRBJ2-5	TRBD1	TGTGCCAGAAGCTTGGTCGGGACAGTGCACCAAGAGACCCAGTACTTC	CARSLVGTVHQETQYF
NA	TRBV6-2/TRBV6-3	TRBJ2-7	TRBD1	TGTGCCAGCAGTGGGGCTATTCGGACAGGGGGCGGCGAGCAGTACTTC	CASSGAIRTGGGEQYF
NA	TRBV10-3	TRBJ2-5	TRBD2	TGTGCCATCAGTGAGGGGGCTAGCGGGAGTTGGGAGACCCAGTACTTC	CAISEGASGSWETQYF
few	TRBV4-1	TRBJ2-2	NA	TGCGCCAGCAGCCAAGAAAGAGGCACCCCTGGGGAGCTGTTTTTT	CASSQERGTPGELFF
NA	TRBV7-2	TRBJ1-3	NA	TGTGCCAGCAGCCCCAGGCCCCCAGGTTCTATAGACACCATATATTTT	CASSPRPPGSIDTIYF